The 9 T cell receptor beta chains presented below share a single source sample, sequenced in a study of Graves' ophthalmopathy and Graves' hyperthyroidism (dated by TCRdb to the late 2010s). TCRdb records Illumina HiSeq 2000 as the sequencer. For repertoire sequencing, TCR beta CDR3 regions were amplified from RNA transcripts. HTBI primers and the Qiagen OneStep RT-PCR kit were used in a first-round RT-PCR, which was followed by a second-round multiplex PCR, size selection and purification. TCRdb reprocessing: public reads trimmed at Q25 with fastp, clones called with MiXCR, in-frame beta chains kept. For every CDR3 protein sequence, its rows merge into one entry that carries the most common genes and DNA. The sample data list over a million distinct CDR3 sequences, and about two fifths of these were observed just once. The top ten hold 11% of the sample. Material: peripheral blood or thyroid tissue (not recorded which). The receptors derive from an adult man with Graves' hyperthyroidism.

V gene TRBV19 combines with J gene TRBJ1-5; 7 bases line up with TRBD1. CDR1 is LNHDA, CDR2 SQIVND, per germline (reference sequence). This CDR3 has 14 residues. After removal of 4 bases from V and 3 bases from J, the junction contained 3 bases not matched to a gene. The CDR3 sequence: CASSRTGNNQPQHF. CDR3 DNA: TGTGCCAGTAGTAGGACAGGTAACAATCAGCCCCAGCATTTT.

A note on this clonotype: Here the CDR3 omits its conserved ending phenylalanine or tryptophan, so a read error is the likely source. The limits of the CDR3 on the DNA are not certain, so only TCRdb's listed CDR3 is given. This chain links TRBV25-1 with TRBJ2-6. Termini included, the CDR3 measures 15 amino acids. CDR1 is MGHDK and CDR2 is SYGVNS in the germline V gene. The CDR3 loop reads CASRNSGSGANVLVL.

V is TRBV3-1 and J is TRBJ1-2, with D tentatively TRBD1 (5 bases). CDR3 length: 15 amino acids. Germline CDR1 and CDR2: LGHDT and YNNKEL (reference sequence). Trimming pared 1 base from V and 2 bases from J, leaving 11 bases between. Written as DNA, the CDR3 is TGTGCCAGCAGCCAAGGTGCAGGGCGGAACTATGGCTACACCTTC. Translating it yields CASSQGAGRNYGYTF.

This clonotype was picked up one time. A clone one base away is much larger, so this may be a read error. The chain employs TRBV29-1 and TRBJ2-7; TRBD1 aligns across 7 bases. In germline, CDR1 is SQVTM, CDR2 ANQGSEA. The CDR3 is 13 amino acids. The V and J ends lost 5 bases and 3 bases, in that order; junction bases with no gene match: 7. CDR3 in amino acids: CSVRGGQDYEQYF. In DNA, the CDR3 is TGCAGCGTTAGAGGGGGCCAGGACTACGAGCAGTACTTC.

The CDR3 region is CAIRDRTGNTGELFF. The CDR3 DNA reads as TGTGCCATCAGAGATCGGACAGGGAACACCGGGGAGCTGTTTTTT. The chain has TRBV10-3 and TRBJ2-2, with 7 bases that match TRBD1. The CDR3 contains 15 residues. Losses at the gene ends were 6 bases for V and 1 base for J; bases not matched to a gene: 5. Germline assignment: CDR1 ENHRY and CDR2 SYGVKD.

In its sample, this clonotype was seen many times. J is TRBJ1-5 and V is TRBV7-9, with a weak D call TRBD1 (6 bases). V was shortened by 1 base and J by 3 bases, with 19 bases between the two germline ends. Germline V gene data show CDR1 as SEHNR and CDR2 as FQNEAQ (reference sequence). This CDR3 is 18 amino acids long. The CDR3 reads CASSLVSGTLFPNQPQHF. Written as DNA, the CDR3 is TGTGCCAGCAGCTTAGTAAGTGGGACACTATTCCCCAATCAGCCCCAGCATTTT.

The CDR3 reads CSAPWHTGELFF. The CDR3 DNA sequence: TGCAGCGCCCCTTGGCACACCGGGGAGCTGTTTTTT. The chain uses TRBV29-1 and TRBJ2-2; D gene ambiguous. The CDR3 loop spans 12 amino acids. Germline V gives CDR1 SQVTM, CDR2 ANQGSEA. V lost 7 bases and J 3 bases, leaving 9 bases between the germline ends.

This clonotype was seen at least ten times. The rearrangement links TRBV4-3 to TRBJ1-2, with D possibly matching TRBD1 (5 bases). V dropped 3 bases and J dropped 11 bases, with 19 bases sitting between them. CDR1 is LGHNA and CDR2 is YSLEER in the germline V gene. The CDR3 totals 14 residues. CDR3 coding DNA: TGCGCCAGCAGCCAGTCAGAAAGGGGCGGAAGTTACACCTTC. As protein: CASSQSERGGSYTF.

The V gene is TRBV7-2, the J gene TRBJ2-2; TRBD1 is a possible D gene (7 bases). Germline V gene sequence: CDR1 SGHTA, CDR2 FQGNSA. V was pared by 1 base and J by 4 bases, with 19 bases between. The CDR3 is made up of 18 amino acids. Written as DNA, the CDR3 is TGTGCCAGCAGCTTAGATCTTAGGCAGGGGGGACTCACCGGGGAGCTGTTTTTT. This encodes CASSLDLRQGGLTGELFF.